These T cell receptor beta chains were read from a single sample in a study of T cell responses to AZD1222 COVID-19 vaccine. The assay was immunoSEQ multiplex PCR, and TCRdb's table has in-frame clones only and misses some. The sample has some 130,000 clones; roughly 85% are singletons. The source material was peripheral blood, sampled 28 days after the second dose of the MenACWY control vaccine. The receptors stem from an adult who received the MenACWY meningococcal vaccine as a control. CDR3s include the opening cysteine and the closing phenylalanine or tryptophan. The order of the fields is J gene, CDR3 length, V gene, D gene, clone size, CDR3 DNA, CDR3 protein. The D gene is left open where the match is weak. Size is omitted from some rows. Given values are once, few, many or a class for expanded clones.

j_gene: TRBJ2-2; len: 15; v_gene: TRBV9; d_gene: TRBD1; abundance: NA; CDR3nt: TGTGCCAGCAGCGGAGGAACAGGGGGGATCGGGGAGCTGTTTTTT; CDR3aa: CASSGGTGGIGELFF
j_gene: TRBJ1-6; len: 16; v_gene: TRBV6-6; d_gene: NA; abundance: once; CDR3nt: TGTGCCAGCAGTTACTCATGGGAAGCGTATAATTCACCCCTCCACTTT; CDR3aa: CASSYSWEAYNSPLHF
j_gene: TRBJ2-5; len: 14; v_gene: TRBV7-9; d_gene: TRBD1; abundance: NA; CDR3nt: TGTGCCAGCAGCCCGCGGACAGGGGAAGAGACCCAGTACTTC; CDR3aa: CASSPRTGEETQYF
j_gene: TRBJ1-1; len: 13; v_gene: TRBV5-1; d_gene: NA; abundance: NA; CDR3nt: TGCGCCAGCAGCTACGACGGGTCTACGGAAGCTTTCTTT; CDR3aa: CASSYDGSTEAFF
j_gene: TRBJ2-7; len: 14; v_gene: TRBV14; d_gene: NA; abundance: NA; CDR3nt: TGTGCCAGCAGCCAAATAGGGCTTACCTACGAGCAGTACTTC; CDR3aa: CASSQIGLTYEQYF
j_gene: TRBJ2-2; len: 15; v_gene: TRBV6-5; d_gene: NA; abundance: NA; CDR3nt: TGTGCCAGCAGCCCCCCCGGCAGGAACACCGGGGAGCTGTTTTTT; CDR3aa: CASSPPGRNTGELFF
j_gene: TRBJ2-2; len: 11; v_gene: TRBV20-1; d_gene: NA; abundance: NA; CDR3nt: TGCAGTGCTAGAGAGTCCGGGGAGCTGTTTTTT; CDR3aa: CSARESGELFF
j_gene: TRBJ2-3; len: 14; v_gene: TRBV7-9; d_gene: NA; abundance: NA; CDR3nt: TGTGCCAGCGGTCCTTCGGGTCTCCCCGATACGCAGTATTTT; CDR3aa: CASGPSGLPDTQYF
j_gene: TRBJ1-4; len: 14; v_gene: TRBV28; d_gene: NA; abundance: NA; CDR3nt: TGTGCCAGCAGTTTGGCAGGGACTAATGAAAAACTGTTTTTT; CDR3aa: CASSLAGTNEKLFF
j_gene: TRBJ1-2; len: 15; v_gene: TRBV7-2; d_gene: TRBD1; abundance: NA; CDR3nt: TGTGCCAGCAGCTTAAGTTGGGACAGGGTCTATGGCTACACCTTC; CDR3aa: CASSLSWDRVYGYTF
j_gene: TRBJ1-1; len: 18; v_gene: TRBV7-8; d_gene: NA; abundance: NA; CDR3nt: TGTGCCAGCAGCCCCCGGCGGGCAGGCCTCACTCCGAACACTGAAGCTTTCTTT; CDR3aa: CASSPRRAGLTPNTEAFF
j_gene: TRBJ2-5; len: 13; v_gene: TRBV27; d_gene: NA; abundance: NA; CDR3nt: TGTGCCAGCAGTTGGGGTATACAAGAGACCCAGTACTTC; CDR3aa: CASSWGIQETQYF
j_gene: TRBJ2-1; len: 16; v_gene: TRBV7-9; d_gene: TRBD2; abundance: NA; CDR3nt: TGTGCCAGCAGCTTAGCCGGGACTAGCGAGTATGAAGAGCAGTTCTTC; CDR3aa: CASSLAGTSEYEEQFF
j_gene: TRBJ2-1; len: 15; v_gene: TRBV4-1; d_gene: NA; abundance: once; CDR3nt: TGCGCCAGCAGCCAAGAAGGGGGGCGGACGAATGAGCAGTTCTTC; CDR3aa: CASSQEGGRTNEQFF
j_gene: TRBJ1-3; len: 16; v_gene: TRBV6-5; d_gene: NA; abundance: NA; CDR3nt: TGTGCCAGCAGTTACTCGAGCGATAGGGTTGGAAACACCATATATTTT; CDR3aa: CASSYSSDRVGNTIYF
j_gene: TRBJ1-6; len: 17; v_gene: TRBV11-2; d_gene: NA; abundance: NA; CDR3nt: TGTGCCAGCAGCAATGTGAGGCGGAGCTCCTATAATTCACCCCTCCACTTT; CDR3aa: CASSNVRRSSYNSPLHF